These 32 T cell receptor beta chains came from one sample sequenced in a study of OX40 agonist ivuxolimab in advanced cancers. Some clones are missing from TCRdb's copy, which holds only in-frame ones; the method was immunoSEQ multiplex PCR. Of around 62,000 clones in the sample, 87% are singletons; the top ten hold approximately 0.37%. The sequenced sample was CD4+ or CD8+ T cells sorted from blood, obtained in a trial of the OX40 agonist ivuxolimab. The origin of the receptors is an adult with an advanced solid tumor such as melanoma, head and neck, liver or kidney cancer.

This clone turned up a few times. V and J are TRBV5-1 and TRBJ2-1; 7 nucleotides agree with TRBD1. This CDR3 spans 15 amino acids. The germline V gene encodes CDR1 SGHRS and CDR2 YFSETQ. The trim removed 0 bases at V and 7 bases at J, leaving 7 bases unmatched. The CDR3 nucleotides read TGCGCCAGCAGCTTGGACAGGGGTTTTTTGAATGAGCAGTTCTTC. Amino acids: CASSLDRGFLNEQFF. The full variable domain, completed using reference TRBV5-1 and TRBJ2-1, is KAGVTQTPRYLIKTRGQQVTLSCSPISGHRSVSWYQQTPGQGLQFLFEYFSETQRNKGNFPGRFSGRQFSNSRSEMNVSTLELGDSALYLCASSLDRGFLNEQFFGPGTRLTVL.

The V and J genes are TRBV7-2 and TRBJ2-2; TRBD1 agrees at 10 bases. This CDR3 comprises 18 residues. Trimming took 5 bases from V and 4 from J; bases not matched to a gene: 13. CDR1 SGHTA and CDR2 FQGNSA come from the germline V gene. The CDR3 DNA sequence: TGTGCCAGCAGCCCCCGGCCCCGGGACAGGGGCGTCACCGGGGAGCTGTTTTTT. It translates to CASSPRPRDRGVTGELFF. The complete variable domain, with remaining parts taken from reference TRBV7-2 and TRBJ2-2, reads GAGVSQSPSNKVTEKGKDVELRCDPISGHTALYWYRQSLGQGLEFLIYFQGNSAPDKSGLPSDRFSAERTGGSVSTLTIQRTQQEDSAVYLCASSPRPRDRGVTGELFFGEGSRLTVL.

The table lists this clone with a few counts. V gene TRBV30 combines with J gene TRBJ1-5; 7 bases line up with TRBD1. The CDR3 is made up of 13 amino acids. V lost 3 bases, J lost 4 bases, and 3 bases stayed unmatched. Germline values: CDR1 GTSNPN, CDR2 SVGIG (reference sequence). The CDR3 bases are TGTGCCTGGAGCGGACAGGCGAATCAGCCCCAGCATTTT. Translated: CAWSGQANQPQHF.

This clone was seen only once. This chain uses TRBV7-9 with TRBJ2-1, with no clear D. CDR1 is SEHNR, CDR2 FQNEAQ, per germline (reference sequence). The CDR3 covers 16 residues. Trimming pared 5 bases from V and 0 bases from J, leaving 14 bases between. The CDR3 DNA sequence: TGTGCCAGCAGCCCGTCTGGCCTAAGCTCCTACAATGAGCAGTTCTTC. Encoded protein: CASSPSGLSSYNEQFF.

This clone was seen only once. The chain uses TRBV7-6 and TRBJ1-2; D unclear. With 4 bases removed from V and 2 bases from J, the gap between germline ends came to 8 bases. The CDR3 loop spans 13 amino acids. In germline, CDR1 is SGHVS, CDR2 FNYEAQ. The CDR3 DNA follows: TGTGCCAGCAGCTCCCCAGACAACTATGGCTACACCTTC. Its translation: CASSSPDNYGYTF.

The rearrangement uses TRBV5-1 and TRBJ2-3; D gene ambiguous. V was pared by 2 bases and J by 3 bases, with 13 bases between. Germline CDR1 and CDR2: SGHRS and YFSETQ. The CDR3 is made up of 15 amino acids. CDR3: CASSFSGALTDTQYF. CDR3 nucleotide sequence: TGCGCCAGCAGCTTTTCGGGTGCCCTGACAGATACGCAGTATTTT.

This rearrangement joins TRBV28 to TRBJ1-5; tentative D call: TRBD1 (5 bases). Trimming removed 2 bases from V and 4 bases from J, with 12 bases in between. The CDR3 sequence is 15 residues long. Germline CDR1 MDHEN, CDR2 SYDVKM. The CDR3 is CASSLKFRVNQPQHF. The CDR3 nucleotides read TGTGCCAGCAGTTTAAAGTTCAGGGTGAATCAGCCCCAGCATTTT.

This chain's CDR3 is CASSLVGQGVEKLFF. In nucleotides, the CDR3 is TGCGCCAGCAGCTTGGTGGGACAGGGTGTTGAAAAACTGTTTTTT. This rearrangement joins TRBV5-1 to TRBJ1-4; the match to TRBD1 covers 9 bases. J gave up 7 bases and V 0 bases, and 4 bases lay outside the gene matches. Germline V lookup: CDR1 SGHRS, CDR2 YFSETQ. This CDR3 region has 15 residues.

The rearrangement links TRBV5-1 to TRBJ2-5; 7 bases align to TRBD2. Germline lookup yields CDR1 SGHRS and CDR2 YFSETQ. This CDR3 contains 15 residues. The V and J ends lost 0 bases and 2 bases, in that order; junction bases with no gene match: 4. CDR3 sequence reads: CASSLGVGGQETQYF. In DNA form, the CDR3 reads TGCGCCAGCAGCTTGGGAGTCGGGGGGCAAGAGACCCAGTACTTC.

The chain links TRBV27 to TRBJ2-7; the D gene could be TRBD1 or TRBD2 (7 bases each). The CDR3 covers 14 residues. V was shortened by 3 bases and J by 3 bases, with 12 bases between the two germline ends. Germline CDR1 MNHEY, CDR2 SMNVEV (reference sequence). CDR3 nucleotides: TGTGCCAGCAGTTTTATCAGGGGGGGCTACGAGCAGTACTTC. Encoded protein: CASSFIRGGYEQYF.

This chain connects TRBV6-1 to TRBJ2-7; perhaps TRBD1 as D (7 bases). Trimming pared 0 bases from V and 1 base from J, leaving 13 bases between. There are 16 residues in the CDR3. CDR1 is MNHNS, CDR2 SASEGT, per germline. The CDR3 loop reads CASSEAGQGGSYEQYF. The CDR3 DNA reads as TGTGCCAGCAGTGAAGCGGGTCAGGGGGGATCCTACGAGCAGTACTTC.

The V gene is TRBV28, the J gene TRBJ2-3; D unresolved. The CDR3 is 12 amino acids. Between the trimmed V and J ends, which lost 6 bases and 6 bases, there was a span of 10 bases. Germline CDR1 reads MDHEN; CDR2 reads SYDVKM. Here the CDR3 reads CASRTAMDTQYF. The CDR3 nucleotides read TGTGCCAGCAGGACTGCCATGGATACGCAGTATTTT.

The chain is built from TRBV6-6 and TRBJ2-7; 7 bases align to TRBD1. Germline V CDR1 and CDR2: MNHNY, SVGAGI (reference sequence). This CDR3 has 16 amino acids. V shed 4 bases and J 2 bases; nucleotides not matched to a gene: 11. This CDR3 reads CASSSGLGQRAYEQYF. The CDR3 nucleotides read TGTGCCAGCAGTTCAGGTTTGGGACAGCGAGCCTACGAGCAGTACTTC.

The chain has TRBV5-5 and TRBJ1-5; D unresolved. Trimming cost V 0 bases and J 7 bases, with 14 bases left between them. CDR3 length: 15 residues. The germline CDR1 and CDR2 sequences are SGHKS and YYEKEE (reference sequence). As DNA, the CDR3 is TGTGCCAGCAGCTTGGAGCAGCTGAATGGGCAGCCCCAGCATTTT. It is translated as CASSLEQLNGQPQHF.

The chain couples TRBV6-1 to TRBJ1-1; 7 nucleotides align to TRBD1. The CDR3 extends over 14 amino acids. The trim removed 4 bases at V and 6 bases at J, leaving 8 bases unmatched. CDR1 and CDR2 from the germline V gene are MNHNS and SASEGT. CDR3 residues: CASSGNRGNAEAFF. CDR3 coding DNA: TGTGCCAGCAGTGGAAACAGGGGTAATGCTGAAGCTTTCTTT.

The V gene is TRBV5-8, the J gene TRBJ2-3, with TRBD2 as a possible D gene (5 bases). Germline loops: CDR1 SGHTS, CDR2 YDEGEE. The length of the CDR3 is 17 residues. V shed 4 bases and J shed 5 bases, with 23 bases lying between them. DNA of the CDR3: TGTGCCAGCAGCCATAGCGTGGGAACTAGTACAAAAGATACGCAGTATTTT. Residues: CASSHSVGTSTKDTQYF.

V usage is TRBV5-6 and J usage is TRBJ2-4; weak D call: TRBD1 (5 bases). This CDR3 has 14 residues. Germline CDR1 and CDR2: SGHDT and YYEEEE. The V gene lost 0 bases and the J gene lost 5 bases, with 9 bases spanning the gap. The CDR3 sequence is CASSLVVRENIQYF. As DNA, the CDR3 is TGTGCCAGCAGCTTGGTTGTCAGGGAAAACATTCAGTACTTC. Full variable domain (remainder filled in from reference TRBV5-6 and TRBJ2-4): DAGVTQSPTHLIKTRGQQVTLRCSPKSGHDTVSWYQQALGQGPQFIFQYYEEEERQRGNFPDRFSGHQFPNYSSELNVNALLLGDSALYLCASSLVVRENIQYFGAGTRLSVL.

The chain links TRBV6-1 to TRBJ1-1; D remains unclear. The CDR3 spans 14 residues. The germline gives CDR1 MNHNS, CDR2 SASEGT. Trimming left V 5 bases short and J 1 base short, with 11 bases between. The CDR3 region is CASSQRAGNTEAFF. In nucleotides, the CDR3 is TGTGCCAGCAGTCAGAGGGCAGGGAACACTGAAGCTTTCTTT.

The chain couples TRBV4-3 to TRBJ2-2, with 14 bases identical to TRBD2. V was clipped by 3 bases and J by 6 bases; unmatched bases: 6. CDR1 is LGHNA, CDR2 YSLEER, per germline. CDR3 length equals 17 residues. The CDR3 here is CASSHATSGGAPGELFF. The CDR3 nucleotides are TGCGCCAGCAGCCACGCGACTAGCGGGGGGGCCCCCGGGGAGCTGTTTTTT.

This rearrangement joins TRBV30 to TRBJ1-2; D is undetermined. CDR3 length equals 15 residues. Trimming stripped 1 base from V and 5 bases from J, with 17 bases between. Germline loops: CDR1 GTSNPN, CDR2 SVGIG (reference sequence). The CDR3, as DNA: TGTGCCTGGAGTGGCATAAGGACGGATGGGTATGGCTACACCTTC. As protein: CAWSGIRTDGYGYTF.

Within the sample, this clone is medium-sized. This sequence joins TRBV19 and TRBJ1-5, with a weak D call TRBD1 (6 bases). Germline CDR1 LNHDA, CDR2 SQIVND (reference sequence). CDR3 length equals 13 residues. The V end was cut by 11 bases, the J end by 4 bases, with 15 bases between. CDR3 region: CALGEDRNQPQHF. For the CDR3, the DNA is TGTGCCTTGGGGGAGGACAGAAATCAGCCCCAGCATTTT.

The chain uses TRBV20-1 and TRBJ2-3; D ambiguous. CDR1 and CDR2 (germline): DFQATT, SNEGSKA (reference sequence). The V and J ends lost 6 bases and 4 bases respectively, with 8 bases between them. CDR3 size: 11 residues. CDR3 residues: CSARRPDTQYF. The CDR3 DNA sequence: TGCAGTGCACGCAGGCCAGATACGCAGTATTTT.

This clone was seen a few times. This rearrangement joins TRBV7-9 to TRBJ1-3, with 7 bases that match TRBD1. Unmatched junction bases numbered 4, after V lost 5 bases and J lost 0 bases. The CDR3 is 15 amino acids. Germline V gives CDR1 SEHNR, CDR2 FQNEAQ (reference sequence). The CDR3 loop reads CASSRRTGSGNTIYF. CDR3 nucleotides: TGTGCCAGCAGCCGCAGGACAGGCTCTGGAAACACCATATATTTT.

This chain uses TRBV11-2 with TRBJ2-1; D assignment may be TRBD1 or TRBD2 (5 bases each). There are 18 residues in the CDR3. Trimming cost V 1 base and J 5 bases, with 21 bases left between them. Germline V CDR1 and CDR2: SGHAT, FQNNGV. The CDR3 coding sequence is TGTGCCAGCAGCTTAGCGATAGTCCCAGGGAGTAGGGACAATGAGCAGTTCTTC. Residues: CASSLAIVPGSRDNEQFF.

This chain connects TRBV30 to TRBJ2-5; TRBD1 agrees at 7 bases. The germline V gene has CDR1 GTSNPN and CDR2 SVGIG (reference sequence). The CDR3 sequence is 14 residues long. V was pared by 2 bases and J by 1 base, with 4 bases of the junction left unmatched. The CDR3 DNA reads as TGTGCCTGGAGTAGGGGGCGAGGCCAAGAGACCCAGTACTTC. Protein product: CAWSRGRGQETQYF.

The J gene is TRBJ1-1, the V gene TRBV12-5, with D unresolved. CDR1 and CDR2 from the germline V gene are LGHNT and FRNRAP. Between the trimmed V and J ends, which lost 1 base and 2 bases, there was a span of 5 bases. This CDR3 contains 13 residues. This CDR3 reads CASGLGENTEAFF. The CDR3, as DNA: TGTGCTAGTGGTTTGGGGGAAAACACTGAAGCTTTCTTT.

In DNA, the CDR3 is TGCAGCGTTGATCGGGCGGGGGGTTCCTATGGCTACACCTTC. As protein: CSVDRAGGSYGYTF. The chain recombines TRBV29-1 with TRBJ1-2, with D possibly matching TRBD1 (5 bases). In germline, CDR1 is SQVTM, CDR2 ANQGSEA. The V end lost 3 bases, the J end lost 4 bases, and 15 bases lay between the germline ends. The CDR3 loop spans 14 amino acids.

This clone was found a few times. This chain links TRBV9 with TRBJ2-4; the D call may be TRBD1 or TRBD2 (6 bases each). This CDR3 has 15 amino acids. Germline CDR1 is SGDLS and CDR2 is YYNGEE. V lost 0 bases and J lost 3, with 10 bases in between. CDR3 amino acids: CASSVGGAGKNIQYF. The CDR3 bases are TGTGCCAGCAGCGTAGGGGGGGCTGGCAAAAACATTCAGTACTTC. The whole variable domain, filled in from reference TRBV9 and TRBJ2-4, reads DSGVTQTPKHLITATGQRVTLRCSPRSGDLSVYWYQQSLDQGLQFLIQYYNGEERAKGNILERFSAQQFPDLHSELNLSSLELGDSALYFCASSVGGAGKNIQYFGAGTRLSVL.

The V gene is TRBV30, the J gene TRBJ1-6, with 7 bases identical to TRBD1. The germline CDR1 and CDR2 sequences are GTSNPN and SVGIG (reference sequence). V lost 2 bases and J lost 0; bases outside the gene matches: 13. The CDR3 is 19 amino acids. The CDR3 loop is CAWSNARVTGSSYNSPLHF. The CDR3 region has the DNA TGTGCCTGGAGTAACGCCCGGGTGACAGGGAGCTCCTATAATTCACCCCTCCACTTT.

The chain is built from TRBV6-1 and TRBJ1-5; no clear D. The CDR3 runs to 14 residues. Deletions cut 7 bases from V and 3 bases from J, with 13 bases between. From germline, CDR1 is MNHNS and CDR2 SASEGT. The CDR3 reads CASNTSPDNQPQHF. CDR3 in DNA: TGTGCCAGCAATACCAGCCCCGACAATCAGCCCCAGCATTTT.

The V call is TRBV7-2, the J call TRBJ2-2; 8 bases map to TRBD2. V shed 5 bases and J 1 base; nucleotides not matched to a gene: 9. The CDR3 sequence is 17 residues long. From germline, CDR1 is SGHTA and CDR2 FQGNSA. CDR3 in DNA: TGTGCCAGCAGCCAACACCCTCTAGCGGGGAACACCGGGGAGCTGTTTTTT. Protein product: CASSQHPLAGNTGELFF.

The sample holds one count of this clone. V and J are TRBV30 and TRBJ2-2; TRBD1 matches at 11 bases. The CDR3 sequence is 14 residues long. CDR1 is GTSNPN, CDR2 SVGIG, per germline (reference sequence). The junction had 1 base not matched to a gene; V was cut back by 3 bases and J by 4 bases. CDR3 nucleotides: TGTGCCTGGAGCGGGACAGGGGGCACCGGGGAGCTGTTTTTT. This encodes CAWSGTGGTGELFF.